This T cell receptor beta chain originates from a study of CD8+ T cells in alopecia areata. Study-wide background: Tofacitinib treatment spanned 6 to 18 months, with 6 months off drug afterward.

Germline loops: CDR1 LGHNA, CDR2 YNFKEQ. The V and J ends lost 0 bases and 0 bases respectively, with 3 bases between them. This CDR3 is built from 14 residues. The study, taken as a whole, reports: Tofacitinib significantly decreased scalp clonality and expanded CD8+ clones among top 100. Compared with normal scalp, lesional scalp had higher clonality and more expanded CD8+ clones.

Extracted RNA was reverse transcribed, and the resulting cDNA served as sequencing template. Libraries were prepared by immunoSEQ multiplex PCR; TCRdb keeps only in-frame clonotypes and omits some of them. The sample has 200,000 or so clones, 58% seen once. The treatment: oral pan-JAK inhibitor, 5-10 mg twice daily. Details on this clone: Its antigen remains unidentified.

This clonotype was sampled from a human donor with alopecia areata. Sequenced here: CD4+ T cells sorted from blood, sampled at week 24, from a patient treated with tofacitinib. The chain links TRBV4-2 to TRBJ2-4; D gene unclear. DNA of the CDR3: TGTGCCAGCAGCCAAGAGACAGCCAAAAACATTCAGTACTTC. It codes for CASSQETAKNIQYF.